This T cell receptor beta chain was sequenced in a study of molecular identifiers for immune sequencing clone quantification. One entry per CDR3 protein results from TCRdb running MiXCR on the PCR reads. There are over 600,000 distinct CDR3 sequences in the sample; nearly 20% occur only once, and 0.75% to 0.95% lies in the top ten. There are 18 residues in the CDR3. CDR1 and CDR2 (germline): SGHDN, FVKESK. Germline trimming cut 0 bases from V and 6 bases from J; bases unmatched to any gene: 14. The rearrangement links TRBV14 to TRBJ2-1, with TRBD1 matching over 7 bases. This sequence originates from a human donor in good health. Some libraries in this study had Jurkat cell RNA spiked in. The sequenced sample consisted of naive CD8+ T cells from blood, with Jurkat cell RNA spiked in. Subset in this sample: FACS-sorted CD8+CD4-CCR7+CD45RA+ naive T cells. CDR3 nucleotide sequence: TGTGCCAGCAGCCAAGACCCCAAAGGGGGCGGTTTTGGCAATGAGCAGTTCTTC. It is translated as CASSQDPKGGGFGNEQFF. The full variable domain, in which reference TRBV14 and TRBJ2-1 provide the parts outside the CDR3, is EAGVTQFPSHSVIEKGQTVTLRCDPISGHDNLYWYRRVMGKEIKFLLHFVKESKQDESGMPNNRFLAERTGGTYSTLKVQPAELEDSGVYFCASSQDPKGGGFGNEQFFGPGTRLTVL.